These 16 T cell receptor beta chains were all obtained from the same sample, sequenced in a study of T cells in women clearing cervical HPV infection. Clones were read by immunoSEQ multiplex PCR, and TCRdb kept only the in-frame ones, dropping some. The record lists 30,000 to 40,000 clones, of which the ten most abundant hold less than 7%. Sequencing was performed on blood buffy coat. The source is a woman between 18 and 75 years old with a cervical HPV16 infection that either progressed to CIN3+ or cleared (not recorded which).

A note on this clone: The read stops 3 residues short of the end of the CDR3; the missing end is completed from the germline J gene. The genes are TRBV5-1 and TRBJ2-1, with 10 bases aligning to TRBD2. V lost 0 bases and J lost 9; bases outside the gene matches: 6. Germline values: CDR1 SGHRS, CDR2 YFSETQ. CDR3 length: 15 amino acids. The CDR3 bases that were read are TGCGCCAGCAGCTTGGGAGCGGGAGGGCGTGGTGAG. Its translation is CASSLGAGGRGE. The whole CDR3 region reads CASSLGAGGRGEQFF.

Note on this clone: Sequence at one end of the junction differs from germline and may be a read error. The CDR3 extends 3 residues past the end of the read, so its final part is completed from the germline J gene. At the DNA level, this CDR3 is encoded by other sequences in the same sample as well. The gene calls are TRBV2 and TRBJ1-2, with TRBD1 identical over 8 bases. Germline CDR1 and CDR2: SNHLY and FYNNEI. The CDR3 is 15 residues long. Incomplete CDR3 DNA: TGTGCCAGCAGTGTCCGGGGACAGGCGAACTATGGT. Translating it yields CASSVRGQANYG. In full, the CDR3 reads CASSVRGQANYGYTF.

A remark on this clone: The read ends 3 residues shy of where the CDR3 ends; the end is completed using the germline J gene. The chain carries TRBV27 and TRBJ2-2; 8 bases align to TRBD1. The CDR3 length is 15 residues. Germline V gene data show CDR1 as MNHEY and CDR2 as SMNVEV (reference sequence). V shed 4 bases, J shed 6 bases, and the junction held 7 bases outside the gene matches. Partial CDR3 DNA: TGTGCCAGCAGTTCCCATGCAGGGGGCTCCGGGGAG. Translated, it gives CASSSHAGGSGE. The whole CDR3 protein reads CASSSHAGGSGELFF.

A word on this clone: The read falls 3 residues short of the CDR3 end, and the missing part is taken from the germline J gene. The chain carries TRBV7-7 and TRBJ1-2, with a tentative D call TRBD1 (5 bases). The CDR3 has 15 residues. Germline loops: CDR1 SSHAT, CDR2 FNYEAQ (reference sequence). CDR3 DNA (partial): TGTGCCAGCAGCTTAGGGGGACTAGAATCGGATACC. It yields the protein CASSLGGLESDT. The whole CDR3 is CASSLGGLESDTYTF.

Regarding this clone: The read stops 3 residues short of the end of the CDR3; the missing end is completed from the germline J gene. The chain has TRBV30 and TRBJ1-1; D uncertain. Germline V gene data show CDR1 as GTSNPN and CDR2 as SVGIG (reference sequence). Trimming took off 4 bases at V and 1 base at J, with 10 bases between the two ends. This CDR3 is 13 amino acids long. CDR3 loop: CAWNQTPNTEAFF. The CDR3 bases that were read are TGTGCCTGGAACCAGACACCGAACACTGAA.

In regard to this clone: The read gets to within 3 residues of the CDR3 end, and the germline J gene fills in the rest. This chain links TRBV2 with TRBJ1-4; D not resolved. The CDR3 consists of 14 residues. The germline V gene has CDR1 SNHLY and CDR2 FYNNEI. Between the trimmed V and J ends, which lost 2 bases and 10 bases, there was a span of 14 bases. The CDR3 DNA, read in part, is TGTGCCAGCAGTGAAAGGGCCCTAACTGGAAAA. Its translation: CASSERALTGK. The whole CDR3 protein reads CASSERALTGKLFF.

Note on this clone: The read terminates 3 residues ahead of where the CDR3 ends, so the germline J gene completes it. The same CDR3 can be traced to other DNA sequences in this sample. V is TRBV12-3 or TRBV12-4 and J is TRBJ2-2; 8 nucleotides line up with TRBD2. V lost 4 bases and J lost 7; bases outside the gene matches: 8. The CDR3 runs 15 residues. The CDR3 here is CASSSPLGGVGELFF. Partial CDR3 DNA: TGTGCCAGCAGTTCCCCTCTCGGGGGGGTCGGGGAG.

With respect to this clone: With the read ending 3 residues before the CDR3 end, the germline J gene is used to fill in that end. In the same sample, other DNA sequences code for this CDR3. The J gene is TRBJ1-3, the V gene TRBV19; 7 positions match TRBD1. The germline V gene encodes CDR1 LNHDA and CDR2 SQIVND (reference sequence). The CDR3 sequence is 15 residues long. CDR3 region: CASSIPTGSGNAIYF. Incomplete CDR3 DNA: TGTGCCAGTAGTATCCCGACAGGGAGTGGAAACGCA.

Notes on this clone: The read falls 3 residues short of the CDR3 end, and the missing part is taken from the germline J gene. This chain uses TRBV28 with TRBJ1-1; no firm D call. This CDR3 has 14 residues. The germline V gene encodes CDR1 MDHEN and CDR2 SYDVKM. The ends were cut back, 4 bases at V and 6 bases at J, with 15 bases in the middle. CDR3 DNA (partial): TGTGCCAGCAGTTCTCAATTGAGGTATGCTGAA. Protein product: CASSSQLRYAE. The whole CDR3 reads CASSSQLRYAEAFF.

Remarks on this clone: The DNA ends 3 residues before the CDR3 does, and the rest of the CDR3 is filled in from the germline J gene. This chain connects TRBV5-6 to TRBJ2-7; TRBD2 matches at 8 bases. With V trimmed by 4 bases and J by 6 bases, 9 bases remained unmatched. Germline V lookup: CDR1 SGHDT, CDR2 YYEEEE. The CDR3 is 14 amino acids. The chain's CDR3 is CASSTGGRGREQYF. The sequenced CDR3 bases are TGTGCCAGCAGCACGGGGGGGAGAGGACGCGAG.

About this clone itself: The read terminates 3 residues before the CDR3 end, so the remaining end is supplied by the germline J gene. The genes are TRBV19 and TRBJ2-1; 9 positions agree with TRBD2. Per the germline V gene, CDR1 is LNHDA and CDR2 is SQIVND (reference sequence). V dropped 2 bases and J dropped 3; count of bases not matched to a gene: 5. The CDR3 length is 16 residues. This CDR3 is CASSIRAGGGYNEQFF. Partial CDR3 DNA: TGTGCCAGTAGTATACGTGCGGGGGGGGGCTACAATGAG.

As for this clone: The read ends 3 residues early relative to the CDR3; the germline J gene fills the gap. The chain carries TRBV7-8 and TRBJ2-7; tentative D call: TRBD1 (6 bases). This CDR3 is built from 13 residues. V gave up 5 bases and J gave up 6 bases, with 14 bases separating them. Per germline, CDR1 SGHVS and CDR2 FQNEAQ. Incomplete CDR3 DNA: TGTGCCAGCAGCCCGGACAGTCCACTCGAG. It translates to CASSPDSPLE. The whole CDR3 region reads CASSPDSPLEQYF.

As for this clone: The CDR3 goes on 3 residues after the read ends, and that part is filled in from the germline J gene. The genes are TRBV5-1 and TRBJ1-2, with 8 positions matching TRBD1. CDR1 and CDR2 from the germline V gene are SGHRS and YFSETQ. The length of the CDR3 is 14 residues. The V segment lost 4 bases and the J segment 6 bases; nucleotides outside the gene matches: 8. CDR3: CASSTGQAVNGYTF. The covered CDR3 bases are TGCGCCAGCAGCACGGGACAGGCGGTAAATGGC.

About this clone itself: The sequence runs out 3 residues before the end of the CDR3; the remainder is reconstructed from the germline J gene. The chain uses TRBV7-2 and TRBJ2-1; 7 bases fit TRBD2. The germline V gene has CDR1 SGHTA and CDR2 FQGNSA. V was pared by 6 bases and J by 8 bases, with 13 bases of the junction left unmatched. CDR3 length equals 15 residues. The CDR3 DNA, read in part, is TGTGCCAGCAGGAGGGGAGGGAGAGCCGTCGATGAG. Its protein is CASRRGGRAVDE. In full, the CDR3 reads CASRRGGRAVDEQFF.

As for this clone: The read comes to an end 3 residues before the CDR3 does, leaving the germline J gene to fill in the end. The chain combines TRBV27 with TRBJ2-7; 8 nucleotides line up with TRBD1. From germline, CDR1 is MNHEY and CDR2 SMNVEV (reference sequence). V shed 3 bases and J 3 bases; nucleotides not matched to a gene: 7. The CDR3 consists of 15 residues. CDR3 residues: CASSFSGQGSYEQYF. The sequenced part of the CDR3 DNA is TGTGCCAGCAGTTTCTCAGGACAGGGTAGCTACGAG.

For this clone: The read ends 3 residues shy of where the CDR3 ends; the end is completed using the germline J gene. The rearrangement links TRBV7-6 to TRBJ2-4, with TRBD1 as a possible D gene (6 bases). CDR1 SGHVS and CDR2 FNYEAQ come from the germline V gene. The CDR3 covers 15 residues. Between the trimmed V and J ends, which lost 5 bases and 2 bases, there was a span of 13 bases. The CDR3 DNA, read in part, is TGTGCCAGCAGCCCCGAACAGGGACCCAAAAACATT. Its protein is CASSPEQGPKNI. The entire CDR3 sequence reads CASSPEQGPKNIQYF.